This record looks at one T cell receptor beta chain sequence and its context. What this receptor recognizes is not known. No per-base quality is available; no much larger clone lies one base away. Taken from the germline V gene (reference sequence), the CDR1 and CDR2 loops are PRHDT and FYEKMQ. V ends up 0 bases short and J 4 bases short, with an unmatched junction base count of 6. The CDR3, cysteine through phenylalanine, is 18 amino acids long. CDR3 DNA is the only sequence kept; it has 54 bases, read in frame from the first base. For sequencing of the TCRbeta CDR3 region, genomic DNA was extracted from the sorted cells. TCRbeta CDR3 regions were sequenced using the immunoSEQ Assay. The immuneACCESS repertoire file appears here via TCRdb, limited to in-frame rearrangements. These files lack a portion of the clones; in checked studies, under half of the deficit traces to unresolved V genes, and the cause of the others is not known. This sample holds roughly 53,000 clones; less than 90% were observed only once. The top ten hold roughly 0.6% of the sample.

The data belong to a study of OX40 agonist ivuxolimab in advanced cancers. Notes on the research overall: The costimulatory receptor OX40 (CD134) was targeted by ivuxolimab, a fully human IgG2 agonistic monoclonal antibody. Intravenous ivuxolimab was administered to patients every 2 weeks at six dose levels: 0.01, 0.1, 0.3, 1.5, 3 and 10 mg/kg. Of the 50 to 55 dose-escalation patients, hepatocellular carcinoma was present in approximately 20, melanoma in around 15, renal cell carcinoma in 9 and head and neck cancer in 9. The dose-escalation cohort was 82.7% male with a mean age of around 64 years, ranging from 23 to 79. Patients were allowed to have had prior anti-PD-1, anti-PD-L1 or anti-CTLA-4 therapy, and 30% to 40% of the dose-escalation patients had been treated with checkpoint inhibitors. Partial responses occurred in three dose-escalation patients, of whom one had hepatocellular carcinoma and two had cutaneous melanoma. The point of sequencing TCRbeta in the periphery was to test whether ivuxolimab changed TCR sequence diversity and drove clonal T-cell expansion. The paper reports the monotherapy dose-escalation portion (N of about 54 patients) of the phase I ivuxolimab trial. Overall study results and their limits: At doses from 0.1 to 3.0 mg/kg, clonal expansion was seen in both CD4+ and CD8+ blood T cells between baseline and week 6. After ivuxolimab, more expanded clones were found on average in CD8+ T cells than in CD4+ T cells. The antigen specificity of the peripheral T cells that underwent clonal expansion was not determined. Low levels of normalized T-cell clonal expansion were also shown by some nonresponding patients. In the 0.1-3.0 mg/kg groups, partial responders had among the lowest normalized peripheral clonal expansion, particularly in CD8+ T cells.

Patients with autoimmune disease history or receiving systemic immunosuppression were excluded from the trial. Peripheral blood for TCR sequencing was collected from all dose cohorts at baseline, on cycle 4 day 1, and on cycle 7 day 1. Samples came from an open-label, multicenter, first-in-human phase I dose-escalation trial of ivuxolimab. Adults with locally advanced or metastatic melanoma, renal cell carcinoma, hepatocellular carcinoma or head and neck squamous cell carcinoma were enrolled in the trial. Before TCR sequencing, CD4+ T cells and CD8+ T cells from peripheral blood were sorted into separate populations.

The chain is assembled from TRBV13 and TRBJ2-6, with 10 bases aligning to TRBD1. This receptor was identified in an adult with an advanced solid tumor such as melanoma, head and neck, liver or kidney cancer. Sequenced here: CD4+ or CD8+ T cells sorted from blood, sampled in a trial of the OX40 agonist ivuxolimab. The CDR3 here reads CASSLGGQGFSGANVLTF. The bases read TGTGCCAGCAGCTTAGGGGGACAGGGGTTTTCCGGGGCCAACGTCCTGACTTTC.